The 18 T cell receptor beta chains reported below all come from one sample, sequenced in a study of blood T cell repertoires in COVID-19. Profiling relied on immunoSEQ multiplex PCR, and the TCRdb table lists in-frame clones only, not all of them. The sample has more than 150,000 clones; 65% to 90% are singletons. The sample comprised PBMCs or T cells enriched from blood (not recorded which). These receptors all come from a man aged 35 to 55 who had recovered from COVID-19.

This clone was seen only once. The gene calls are TRBV11-3 and TRBJ2-3; TRBD2 aligns across 8 bases. CDR1 and CDR2 (germline): SGHNT, YENEEA. The length of the CDR3 is 17 residues. With 4 bases clipped from V and 0 bases from J, the junction kept 9 bases outside the gene matches. CDR3 sequence: CASSYFGGGSSTDTQYF. CDR3 DNA sequence: TGTGCCAGCAGCTATTTCGGCGGGGGGTCCAGCACAGATACGCAGTATTTT. The whole variable domain, filled in from reference TRBV11-3 and TRBJ2-3, reads EAGVVQSPRYKIIEKKQPVAFWCNPISGHNTLYWYLQNLGQGPELLIRYENEEAVDDSQLPKDRFSAERLKGVDSTLKIQPAELGDSAVYLCASSYFGGGSSTDTQYFGPGTRLTVL.

The chain is built from TRBV24-1 and TRBJ2-7; D uncertain. This CDR3 region has 12 residues. Germline CDR1 reads KGHDR; CDR2 reads SFDVKD. V was shortened by 4 bases and J by 4 bases, with 7 bases between the two germline ends. The CDR3 reads CATSEGEYEQYF. The CDR3, as DNA: TGTGCCACCAGTGAAGGAGAGTACGAGCAGTACTTC.

J is TRBJ2-7 and V is TRBV7-3, with a possible D match to TRBD1 (6 bases). Deletions cut 5 bases from V and 1 base from J, with 9 bases between. CDR3 size: 13 residues. Germline V CDR1 and CDR2: SGHTA, FQGTGA. The CDR3 DNA sequence: TGTGCCAGCAGCCGTGACAGGTCCTACGAGCAGTACTTC. It translates to CASSRDRSYEQYF.

This clone was detected a few times. The V and J genes are TRBV19 and TRBJ1-5; 7 nucleotides agree with TRBD1. The V gene end was trimmed by 6 bases and the J gene end by 4 bases; junction bases not matched to a gene: 24. The CDR3 loop spans 20 amino acids. CDR1 LNHDA and CDR2 SQIVND come from the germline V gene (reference sequence). This CDR3 is CASSLTPFAGQLRDNQPQHF. The DNA for the CDR3 is TGTGCCAGTAGCCTTACCCCCTTCGCGGGACAGCTTAGAGATAATCAGCCCCAGCATTTT. Looking up the rest from reference TRBV19 and TRBJ1-5 gives the full variable domain: DGGITQSPKYLFRKEGQNVTLSCEQNLNHDAMYWYRQDPGQGLRLIYYSQIVNDFQKGDIAEGYSVSREKKESFPLTVTSAQKNPTAFYLCASSLTPFAGQLRDNQPQHFGDGTRLSIL.

The chain has TRBV19 and TRBJ1-5; tentatively, D is TRBD1 (6 bases). V was clipped by 9 bases and J by 4 bases, with 13 bases between them. The germline V gene has CDR1 LNHDA and CDR2 SQIVND (reference sequence). This CDR3 has 13 residues. CDR3 bases: TGTGCCAGCGGACAGATTCTTAATCAGCCCCAGCATTTT. It encodes CASGQILNQPQHF.

The V gene is TRBV19, the J gene TRBJ1-5; D might be TRBD1 (6 bases). The CDR3 covers 13 residues. The V gene's germline CDR1 is LNHDA and CDR2 SQIVND (reference sequence). Trimming pared 4 bases from V and 7 bases from J, leaving 11 bases between. CDR3 sequence reads: CASSTNRVQPQHF. Written as DNA, the CDR3 is TGTGCCAGTAGTACCAACAGGGTCCAGCCCCAGCATTTT.

The CDR3 DNA is TGTGCCAGCAGCTTACTAGCGGGAGCTTACAATGAGCAGTTCTTC. Encoded protein: CASSLLAGAYNEQFF. This rearrangement joins TRBV7-2 to TRBJ2-1; 10 bases are a match to TRBD2. V lost 2 bases and J lost 4; bases outside the gene matches: 2. Germline loops: CDR1 SGHTA, CDR2 FQGNSA. The length of the CDR3 is 15 residues.

The chain couples TRBV18 to TRBJ1-1; possibly TRBD1 for D (5 bases). Germline CDR1 KGHSH, CDR2 LQKENI. V lost 3 bases and J lost 6, with 17 bases in between. The CDR3 covers 15 residues. CDR3 bases: TGTGCCAGCTCACCTTCTCAACAGGTGGGCGCTGAAGCTTTCTTT. Translating it yields CASSPSQQVGAEAFF.

V gene TRBV28 combines with J gene TRBJ1-1, with a weak D call TRBD1 (6 bases). This CDR3 spans 14 amino acids. V shed 4 bases and J shed 0 bases, with 9 bases lying between them. Germline V gives CDR1 MDHEN, CDR2 SYDVKM. The CDR3 nucleotides are TGTGCCAGCAGTTCCTGGACAGTGAACACTGAAGCTTTCTTT. It yields the protein CASSSWTVNTEAFF. The variable domain in full, with the rest retrieved from reference TRBV28 and TRBJ1-1, is DVKVTQSSRYLVKRTGEKVFLECVQDMDHENMFWYRQDPGLGLRLIYFSYDVKMKEKGDIPEGYSVSREKKERFSLILESASTNQTSMYLCASSSWTVNTEAFFGQGTRLTVV.

This sequence joins TRBV6-2 or TRBV6-3 and TRBJ1-4; D remains unclear. The CDR3 has 11 amino acids. With 6 bases removed from V and 8 bases from J, the gap between germline ends came to 7 bases. Germline CDR1 and CDR2: MNHEY and SVGEGT. CDR3 amino acids: CASSPQEKLFF. The DNA for the CDR3 is TGTGCCAGCAGCCCTCAAGAAAAACTGTTTTTT.

The chain joins TRBV5-1 to TRBJ2-3; D might be TRBD2 (5 bases). The CDR3 spans 15 residues. The germline V gene encodes CDR1 SGHRS and CDR2 YFSETQ. The V and J ends lost 2 bases and 4 bases respectively, with 14 bases between them. The CDR3 DNA is TGCGCCAGCAGCTTAGTGGGAGTTAGTGCAGATACGCAGTATTTT. It yields the protein CASSLVGVSADTQYF. Supplemented by reference TRBV5-1 and TRBJ2-3, the full variable domain reads KAGVTQTPRYLIKTRGQQVTLSCSPISGHRSVSWYQQTPGQGLQFLFEYFSETQRNKGNFPGRFSGRQFSNSRSEMNVSTLELGDSALYLCASSLVGVSADTQYFGPGTRLTVL.

This clone was seen only once. The rearrangement links TRBV7-8 to TRBJ2-5, with D possibly matching TRBD2 (5 bases). The ends were cut back, 1 base at V and 5 bases at J, with 14 bases in the middle. Per germline, CDR1 SGHVS and CDR2 FQNEAQ. CDR3 size: 15 residues. The CDR3 DNA is TGTGCCAGCAGCTTAGGACCCCTAGCAGGCGAGACCCAGTACTTC. It encodes CASSLGPLAGETQYF.

This chain links TRBV10-3 with TRBJ1-2; D gene uncertain. The CDR3 is 18 residues long. V lost 7 bases to trimming and J lost 0 bases, with 24 bases between them. Germline CDR1 reads ENHRY; CDR2 reads SYGVKD. The CDR3 DNA follows: TGTGCCATCACGCGGAGGGCTTTACCTGGGGAGACTAACTATGGCTACACCTTC. Amino acids: CAITRRALPGETNYGYTF.

The table lists this clone with a few counts. The V and J genes are TRBV13 and TRBJ1-2; 9 nucleotides line up with TRBD1. CDR1 is PRHDT and CDR2 is FYEKMQ in the germline V gene (reference sequence). V was clipped by 4 bases and J by 4 bases; unmatched bases: 4. This CDR3 has 14 amino acids. CDR3 amino acids: CASSSGQGIYGYTF. The CDR3 DNA follows: TGTGCCAGCAGCTCGGGACAGGGAATCTATGGCTACACCTTC.

The chain carries TRBV6-1 and TRBJ2-2; possible D gene TRBD2, 5 bases. The CDR3 has 15 amino acids. V lost 5 bases, J lost 2 bases, and 12 bases lay in between. CDR1 is MNHNS, CDR2 SASEGT, per germline. The CDR3 loop is CASSTIRENTGELFF. The CDR3 DNA reads TGTGCCAGCAGTACAATCCGGGAAAACACCGGGGAGCTGTTTTTT.

The chain recombines TRBV29-1 with TRBJ2-1; TRBD2 matches 11 bases. This CDR3 has 21 amino acids. The J segment lost 4 bases and the V segment lost 6 bases, leaving 26 bases of the junction unmatched. Germline assignment: CDR1 SQVTM and CDR2 ANQGSEA. The CDR3 is CSVSGTGISGRAFSAYNEQFF. DNA of the CDR3: TGCAGCGTATCCGGGACAGGGATTAGCGGGAGGGCCTTCTCGGCTTACAATGAGCAGTTCTTC.

This chain joins TRBV9 and TRBJ1-6; TRBD1 might be the D (5 bases). Trimming cost V 1 base and J 8 bases, with 13 bases left between them. Germline loops: CDR1 SGDLS, CDR2 YYNGEE. The CDR3 has 15 residues. CDR3 region: CASSVRGGADSPLHF. The CDR3 DNA sequence: TGTGCCAGCAGCGTACGCGGAGGGGCCGATTCACCCCTCCACTTT.

This clone was recorded only once. V is TRBV7-6 and J is TRBJ2-1; 14 bases align to TRBD2. The CDR3 contains 17 residues. V shed 5 bases and J 3 bases; nucleotides not matched to a gene: 6. The germline CDR1 and CDR2 sequences are SGHVS and FNYEAQ. CDR3 in amino acids: CASSPTGTSGSYNEQFF. For the CDR3, the DNA is TGTGCCAGCAGCCCAACCGGGACTAGCGGGAGCTACAATGAGCAGTTCTTC.